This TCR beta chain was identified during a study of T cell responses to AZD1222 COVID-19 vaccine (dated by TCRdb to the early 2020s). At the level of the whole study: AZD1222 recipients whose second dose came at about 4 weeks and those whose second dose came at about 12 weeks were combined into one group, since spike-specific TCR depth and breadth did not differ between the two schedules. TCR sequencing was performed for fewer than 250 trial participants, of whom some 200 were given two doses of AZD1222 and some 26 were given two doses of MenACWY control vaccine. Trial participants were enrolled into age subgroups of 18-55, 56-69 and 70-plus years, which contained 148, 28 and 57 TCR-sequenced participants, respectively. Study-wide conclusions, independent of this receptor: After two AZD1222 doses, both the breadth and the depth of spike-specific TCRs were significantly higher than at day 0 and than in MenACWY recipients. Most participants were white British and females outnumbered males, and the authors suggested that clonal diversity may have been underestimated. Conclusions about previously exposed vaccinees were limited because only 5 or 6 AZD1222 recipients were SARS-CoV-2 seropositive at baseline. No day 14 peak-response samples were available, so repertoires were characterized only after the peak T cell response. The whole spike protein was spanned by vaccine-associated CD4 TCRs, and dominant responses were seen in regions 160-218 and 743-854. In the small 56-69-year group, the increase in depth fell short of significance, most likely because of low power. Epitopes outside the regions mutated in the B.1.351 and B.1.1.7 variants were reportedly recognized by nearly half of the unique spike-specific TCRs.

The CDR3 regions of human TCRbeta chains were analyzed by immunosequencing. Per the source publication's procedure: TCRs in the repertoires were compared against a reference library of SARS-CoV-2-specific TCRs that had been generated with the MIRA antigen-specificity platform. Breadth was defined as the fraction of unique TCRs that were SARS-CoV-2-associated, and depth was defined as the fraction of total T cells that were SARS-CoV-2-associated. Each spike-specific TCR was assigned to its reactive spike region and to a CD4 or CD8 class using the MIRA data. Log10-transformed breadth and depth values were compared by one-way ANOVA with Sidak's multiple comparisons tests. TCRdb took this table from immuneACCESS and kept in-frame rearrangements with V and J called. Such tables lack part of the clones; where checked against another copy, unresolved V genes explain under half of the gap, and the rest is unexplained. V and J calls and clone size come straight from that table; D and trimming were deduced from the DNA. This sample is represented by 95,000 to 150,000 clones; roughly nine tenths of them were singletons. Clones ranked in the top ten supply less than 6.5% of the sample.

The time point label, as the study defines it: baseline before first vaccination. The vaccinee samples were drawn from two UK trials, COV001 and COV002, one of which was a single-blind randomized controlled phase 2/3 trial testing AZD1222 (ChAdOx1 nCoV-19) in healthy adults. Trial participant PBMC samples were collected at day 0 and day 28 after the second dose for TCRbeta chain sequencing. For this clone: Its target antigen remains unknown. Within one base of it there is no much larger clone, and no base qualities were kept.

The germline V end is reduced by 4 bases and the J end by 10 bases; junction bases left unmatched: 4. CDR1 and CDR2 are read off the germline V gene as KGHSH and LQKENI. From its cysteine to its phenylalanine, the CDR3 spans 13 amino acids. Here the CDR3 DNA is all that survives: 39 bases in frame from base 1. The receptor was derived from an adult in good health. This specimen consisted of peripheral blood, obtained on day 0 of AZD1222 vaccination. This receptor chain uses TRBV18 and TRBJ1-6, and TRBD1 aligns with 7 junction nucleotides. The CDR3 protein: CASSLDRESPLHF. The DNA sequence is TGTGCCAGCTCACTAGACAGGGAATCACCCCTCCACTTT.